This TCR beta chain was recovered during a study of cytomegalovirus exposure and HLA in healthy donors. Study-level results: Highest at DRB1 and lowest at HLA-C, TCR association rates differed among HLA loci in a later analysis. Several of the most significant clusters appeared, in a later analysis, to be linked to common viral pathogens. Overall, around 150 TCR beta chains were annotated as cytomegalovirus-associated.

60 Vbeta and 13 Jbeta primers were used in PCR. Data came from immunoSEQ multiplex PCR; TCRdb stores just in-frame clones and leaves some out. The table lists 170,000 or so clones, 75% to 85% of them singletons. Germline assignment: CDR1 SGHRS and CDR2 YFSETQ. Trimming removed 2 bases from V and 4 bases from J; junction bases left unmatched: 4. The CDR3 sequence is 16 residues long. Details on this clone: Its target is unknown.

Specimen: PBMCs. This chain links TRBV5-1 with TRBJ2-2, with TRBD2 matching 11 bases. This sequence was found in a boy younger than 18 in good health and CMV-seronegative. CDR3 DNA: TGCGCCAGCAGCTTCGTAGCGGGGGGGCCCACCGGGGAGCTGTTTTTT. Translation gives CASSFVAGGPTGELFF.